The present entry profiles one T cell receptor (beta chain) with its context. Reverse transcription used roughly 0.45 to 1 ug RNA and random hexamers. TCRdb passed the immunoSEQ multiplex PCR reads through MiXCR, listing each CDR3 protein once. The sample consists of about 90,000 distinct CDR3 sequences, 80% to 95% of them appearing once. CDR1 and CDR2 (germline): SGHTA, FQGNSA. This CDR3 spans 16 amino acids. The J segment lost 5 bases and the V segment lost 5 bases, leaving 6 bases of the junction unmatched. This record comes from a study of CD8 T cells in Susac syndrome. The sequence was collected from a human donor in good health. Sequenced sample: CD8+ T cells from PBMCs. V usage is TRBV7-2 and J usage is TRBJ2-2, with 12 nucleotides matching TRBD2. The CDR3 bases are TGTGCCAGCAGCCCTAGCGGGGGGGCGCGAACCGGGGAGCTGTTTTTT. As protein: CASSPSGGARTGELFF. The complete variable domain, with remaining parts taken from reference TRBV7-2 and TRBJ2-2, reads GAGVSQSPSNKVTEKGKDVELRCDPISGHTALYWYRQSLGQGLEFLIYFQGNSAPDKSGLPSDRFSAERTGGSVSTLTIQRTQQEDSAVYLCASSPSGGARTGELFFGEGSRLTVL.